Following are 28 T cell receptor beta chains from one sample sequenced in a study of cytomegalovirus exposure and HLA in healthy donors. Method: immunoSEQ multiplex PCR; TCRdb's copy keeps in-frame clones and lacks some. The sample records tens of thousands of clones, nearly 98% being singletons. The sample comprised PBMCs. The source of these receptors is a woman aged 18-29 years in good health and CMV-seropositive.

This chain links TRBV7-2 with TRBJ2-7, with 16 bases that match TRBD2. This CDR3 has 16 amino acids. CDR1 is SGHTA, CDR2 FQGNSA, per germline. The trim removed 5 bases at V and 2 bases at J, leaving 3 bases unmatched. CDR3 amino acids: CASSPGLAGGPYEQYF. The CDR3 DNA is TGTGCCAGCAGCCCGGGACTAGCGGGAGGGCCCTACGAGCAGTACTTC.

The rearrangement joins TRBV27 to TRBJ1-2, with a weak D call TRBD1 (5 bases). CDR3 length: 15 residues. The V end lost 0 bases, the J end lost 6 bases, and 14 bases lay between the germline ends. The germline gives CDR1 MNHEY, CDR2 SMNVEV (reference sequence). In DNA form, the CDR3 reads TGTGCCAGCAGTTTATCGGGAAGGGGCGGCCATGGCTACACCTTC. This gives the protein CASSLSGRGGHGYTF.

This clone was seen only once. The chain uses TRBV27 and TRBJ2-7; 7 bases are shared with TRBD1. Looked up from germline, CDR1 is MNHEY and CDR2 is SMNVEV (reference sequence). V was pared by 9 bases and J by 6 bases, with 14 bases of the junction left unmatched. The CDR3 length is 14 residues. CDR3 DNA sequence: TGTGCCAGTGCACCAGGGGGATACCCCTCCGAGCAGTACTTC. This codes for CASAPGGYPSEQYF.

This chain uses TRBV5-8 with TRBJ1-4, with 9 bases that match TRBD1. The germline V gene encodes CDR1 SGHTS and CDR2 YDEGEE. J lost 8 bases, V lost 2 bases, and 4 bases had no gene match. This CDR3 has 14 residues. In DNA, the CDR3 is TGTGCCAGCAGCTTACAGGGGGCAGGAGAAAAACTGTTTTTT. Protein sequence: CASSLQGAGEKLFF.

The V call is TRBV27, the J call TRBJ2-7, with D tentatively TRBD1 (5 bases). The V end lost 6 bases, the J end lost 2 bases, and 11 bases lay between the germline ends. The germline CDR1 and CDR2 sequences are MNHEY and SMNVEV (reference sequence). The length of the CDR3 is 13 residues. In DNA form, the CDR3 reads TGTGCCAGCAGCCCCGACAGTACCTACGAGCAGTACTTC. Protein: CASSPDSTYEQYF.

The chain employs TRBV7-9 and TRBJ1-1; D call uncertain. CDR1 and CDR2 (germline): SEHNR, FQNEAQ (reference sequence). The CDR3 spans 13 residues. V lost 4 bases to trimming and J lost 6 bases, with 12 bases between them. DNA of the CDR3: TGTGCCAGCAGCTCCCCAGGTGTCGCTGAAGCTTTCTTT. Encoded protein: CASSSPGVAEAFF.

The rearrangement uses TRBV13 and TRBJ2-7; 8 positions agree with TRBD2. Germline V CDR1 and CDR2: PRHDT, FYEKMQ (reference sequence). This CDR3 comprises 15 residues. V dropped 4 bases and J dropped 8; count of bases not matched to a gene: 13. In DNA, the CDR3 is TGTGCCAGCAGCTCCCAAGCGGGAGACCCTACTCAGCAGTACTTC. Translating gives CASSSQAGDPTQQYF.

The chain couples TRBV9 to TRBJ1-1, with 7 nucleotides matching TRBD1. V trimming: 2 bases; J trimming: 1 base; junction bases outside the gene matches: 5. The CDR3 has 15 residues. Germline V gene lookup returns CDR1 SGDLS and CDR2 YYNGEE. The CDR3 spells CASSVGGQPNTEAFF. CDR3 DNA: TGTGCCAGCAGCGTGGGGGGACAGCCGAACACTGAAGCTTTCTTT.

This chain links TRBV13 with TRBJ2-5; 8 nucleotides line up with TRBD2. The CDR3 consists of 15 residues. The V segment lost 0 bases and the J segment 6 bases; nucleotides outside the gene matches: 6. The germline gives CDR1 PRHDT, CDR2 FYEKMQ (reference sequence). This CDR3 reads CASSLGSGGSKTQYF. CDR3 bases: TGTGCCAGCAGCTTAGGAAGCGGGGGCTCTAAGACCCAGTACTTC.

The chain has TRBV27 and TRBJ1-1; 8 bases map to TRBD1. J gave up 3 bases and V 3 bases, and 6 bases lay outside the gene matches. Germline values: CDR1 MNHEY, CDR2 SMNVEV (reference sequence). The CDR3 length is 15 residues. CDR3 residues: CASSFQGAEDTEAFF. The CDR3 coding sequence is TGTGCCAGCAGTTTCCAGGGGGCTGAGGACACTGAAGCTTTCTTT.

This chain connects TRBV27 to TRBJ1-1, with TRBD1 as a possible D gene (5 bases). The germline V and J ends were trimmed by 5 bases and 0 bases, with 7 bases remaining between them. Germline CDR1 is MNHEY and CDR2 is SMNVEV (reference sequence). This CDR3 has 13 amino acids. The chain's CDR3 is CASSPGVNTEAFF. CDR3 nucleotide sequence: TGTGCCAGCAGTCCGGGGGTGAACACTGAAGCTTTCTTT.

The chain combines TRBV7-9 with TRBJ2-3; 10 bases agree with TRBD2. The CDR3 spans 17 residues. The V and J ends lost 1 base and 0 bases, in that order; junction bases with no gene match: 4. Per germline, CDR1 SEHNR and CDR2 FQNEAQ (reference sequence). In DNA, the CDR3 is TGTGCCAGCAGCTTAGGGCTAGCGGGAGCCAGCACAGATACGCAGTATTTT. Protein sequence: CASSLGLAGASTDTQYF. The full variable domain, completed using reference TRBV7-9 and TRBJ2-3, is DTGVSQNPRHKITKRGQNVTFRCDPISEHNRLYWYRQTLGQGPEFLTYFQNEAQLEKSRLLSDRFSAERPKGSFSTLEIQRTEQGDSAMYLCASSLGLAGASTDTQYFGPGTRLTVL.

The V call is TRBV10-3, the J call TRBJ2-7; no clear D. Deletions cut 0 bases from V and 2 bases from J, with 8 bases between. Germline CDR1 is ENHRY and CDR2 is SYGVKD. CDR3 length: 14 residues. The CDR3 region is CAISESGITYEQYF. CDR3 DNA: TGTGCCATCAGTGAGTCTGGCATTACCTACGAGCAGTACTTC.

The CDR3 coding sequence is TGTGCCAGCTCACCGGATGACAGGATCACCTATGGCTACACCTTC. The encoded protein is CASSPDDRITYGYTF. The genes are TRBV18 and TRBJ1-2; D might be TRBD1 (6 bases). The V end lost 3 bases, the J end lost 4 bases, and 15 bases lay between the germline ends. CDR1 and CDR2 from the germline V gene are KGHSH and LQKENI. The CDR3 has 15 amino acids.

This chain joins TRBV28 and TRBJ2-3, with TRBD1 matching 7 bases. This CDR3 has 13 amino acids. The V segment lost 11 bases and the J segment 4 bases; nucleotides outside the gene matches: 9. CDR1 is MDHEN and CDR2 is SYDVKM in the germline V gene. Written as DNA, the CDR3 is TGTGCCCACGCGACAGGGCTCCCAGATACGCAGTATTTT. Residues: CAHATGLPDTQYF.

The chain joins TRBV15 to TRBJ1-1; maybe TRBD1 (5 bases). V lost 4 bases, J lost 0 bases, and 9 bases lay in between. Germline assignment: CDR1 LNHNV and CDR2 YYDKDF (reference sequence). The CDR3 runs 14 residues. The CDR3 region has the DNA TGTGCCACCAGCAATTCACAGGTGAACACTGAAGCTTTCTTT. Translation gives CATSNSQVNTEAFF.

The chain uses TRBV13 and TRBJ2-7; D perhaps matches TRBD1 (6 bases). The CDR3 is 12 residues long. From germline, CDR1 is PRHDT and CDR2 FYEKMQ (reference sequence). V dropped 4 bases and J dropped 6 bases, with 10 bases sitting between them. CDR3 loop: CASSSQGREQYF. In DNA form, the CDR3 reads TGTGCCAGCAGCTCCCAGGGGCGCGAGCAGTACTTC.

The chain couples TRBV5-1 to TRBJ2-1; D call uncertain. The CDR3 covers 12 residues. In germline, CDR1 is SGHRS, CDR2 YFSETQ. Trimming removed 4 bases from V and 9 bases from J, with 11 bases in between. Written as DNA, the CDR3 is TGCGCCAGCAGCCCGGCGGTGGCTGAGCAGTTCTTC. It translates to CASSPAVAEQFF.

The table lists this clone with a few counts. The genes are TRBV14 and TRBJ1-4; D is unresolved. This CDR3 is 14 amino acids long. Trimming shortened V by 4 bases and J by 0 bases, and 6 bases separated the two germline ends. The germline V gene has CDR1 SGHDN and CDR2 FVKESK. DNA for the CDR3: TGTGCCAGCAGCCCCCGGGCAACTAATGAAAAACTGTTTTTT. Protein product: CASSPRATNEKLFF.

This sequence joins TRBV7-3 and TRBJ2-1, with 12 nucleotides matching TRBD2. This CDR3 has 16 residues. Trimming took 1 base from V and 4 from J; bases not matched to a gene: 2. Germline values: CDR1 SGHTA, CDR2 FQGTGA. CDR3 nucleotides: TGTGCCAGCAGCTTAAGGGGGACTAGCGGGTACAATGAGCAGTTCTTC. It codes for CASSLRGTSGYNEQFF.

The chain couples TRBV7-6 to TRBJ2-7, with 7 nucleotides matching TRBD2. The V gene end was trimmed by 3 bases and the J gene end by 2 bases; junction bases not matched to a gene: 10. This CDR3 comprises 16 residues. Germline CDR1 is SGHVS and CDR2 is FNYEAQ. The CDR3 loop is CASSFPKERDPYEQYF. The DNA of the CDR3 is TGTGCCAGCAGCTTCCCCAAGGAGCGGGACCCCTACGAGCAGTACTTC.

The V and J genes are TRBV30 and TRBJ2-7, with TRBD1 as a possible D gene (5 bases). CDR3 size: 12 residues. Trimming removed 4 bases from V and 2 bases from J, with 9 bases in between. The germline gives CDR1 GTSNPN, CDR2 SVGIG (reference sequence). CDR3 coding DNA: TGTGCCTGGACCCTAGGGGCCTACGAGCAGTACTTC. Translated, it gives CAWTLGAYEQYF. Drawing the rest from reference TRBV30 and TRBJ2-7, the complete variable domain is SQTIHQWPATLVQPVGSPLSLECTVEGTSNPNLYWYRQAAGRGLQLLFYSVGIGQISSEVPQNLSASRPQDRQFILSSKKLLLSDSGFYLCAWTLGAYEQYFGPGTRLTVT.

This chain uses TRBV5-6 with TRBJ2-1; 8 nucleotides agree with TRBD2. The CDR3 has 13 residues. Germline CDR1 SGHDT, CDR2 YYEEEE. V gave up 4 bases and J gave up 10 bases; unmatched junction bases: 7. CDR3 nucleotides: TGTGCCAGCAGCCCTACTAGCGGTCGGGAGCAGTTCTTC. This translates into CASSPTSGREQFF.

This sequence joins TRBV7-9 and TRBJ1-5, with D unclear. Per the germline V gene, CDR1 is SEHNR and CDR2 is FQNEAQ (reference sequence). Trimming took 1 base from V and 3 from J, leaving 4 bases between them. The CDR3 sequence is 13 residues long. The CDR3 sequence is CASSLGVNQPQHF. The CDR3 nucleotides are TGTGCCAGCAGCTTAGGCGTCAATCAGCCCCAGCATTTT.

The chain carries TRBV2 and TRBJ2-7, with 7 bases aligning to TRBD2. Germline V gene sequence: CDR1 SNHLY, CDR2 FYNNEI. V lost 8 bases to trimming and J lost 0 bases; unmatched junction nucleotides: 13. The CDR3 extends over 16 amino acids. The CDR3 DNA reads TGTGCCAGCGGTACTAGTTCGGGAGGACACTCCTACGAGCAGTACTTC. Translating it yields CASGTSSGGHSYEQYF.

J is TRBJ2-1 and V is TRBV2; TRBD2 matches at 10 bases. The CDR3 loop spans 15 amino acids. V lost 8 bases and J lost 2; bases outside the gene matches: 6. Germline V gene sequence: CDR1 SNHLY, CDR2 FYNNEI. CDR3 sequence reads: CASGKSGGAYNEQFF. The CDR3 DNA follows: TGTGCCAGCGGGAAGAGCGGGGGGGCCTACAATGAGCAGTTCTTC.

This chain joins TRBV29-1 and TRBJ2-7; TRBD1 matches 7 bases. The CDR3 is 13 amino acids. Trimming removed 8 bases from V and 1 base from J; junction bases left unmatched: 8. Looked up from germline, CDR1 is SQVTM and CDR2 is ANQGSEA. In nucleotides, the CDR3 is TGCAGCTACCGACAGGGAATTTCCTACGAGCAGTACTTC. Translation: CSYRQGISYEQYF.

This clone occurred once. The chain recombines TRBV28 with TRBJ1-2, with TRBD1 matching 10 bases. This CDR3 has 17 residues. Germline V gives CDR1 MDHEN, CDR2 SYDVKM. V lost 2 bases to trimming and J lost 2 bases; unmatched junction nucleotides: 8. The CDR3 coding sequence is TGTGCCAGCAGTTTAGGGACAGGGGAGACCACAAACTATGGCTACACCTTC. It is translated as CASSLGTGETTNYGYTF.